What follows is one T cell receptor beta chain and its context. The target antigen is unknown. The study ran its PCR with 60 Vbeta and 13 Jbeta primers. TCRdb's table, derived via immunoSEQ multiplex PCR, lists solely in-frame clones and lacks some. Recorded here are about 52,000 clones; the top ten clones represent 9% to 15%. The source of the sample is a study of cytomegalovirus exposure and HLA in healthy donors. Study-level findings and limits: Associated with HLA alleles at 0.05 false discovery rate in a later analysis were 16,951 TCR beta sequences. Later analysis demonstrated an association between a missense DCLRE1C variant and TCR beta V- and J-gene trimming. Later analysis found that TCR beta chains associated with HLA were more clonally expanded than other, equally common chains. What a later analysis reportedly showed was that an Asian-associated ancestry cluster had fewer N-insertions than the roughly 670-donor mean.

Germline V gene sequence: CDR1 WNHNN, CDR2 SYGVQD (reference sequence). The ends lost 5 bases at V and 7 bases at J; junction bases unmatched: 1. This CDR3 spans 12 amino acids. The V and J genes are TRBV10-1 and TRBJ1-5; 8 nucleotides match TRBD1. The TCR sequence derives from a woman in her fifties or sixties in good health and CMV-seropositive. Sequencing was performed on PBMCs. The CDR3 protein is CASSQGAQPQHF. The CDR3 bases are TGCGCCAGCAGTCAGGGGGCCCAGCCCCAGCATTTT.